These T cell receptor beta chains were read from a single sample in a study of blood T cell repertoires in COVID-19. Profiled with immunoSEQ multiplex PCR; TCRdb holds only in-frame clones, not every one. Of tens of thousands of clones listed, around nine tenths are singletons. The sample was peripheral blood. All receptors derive from a man aged 55 to 70 with acute or convalescent COVID-19. Each CDR3 is given with its conserved first and last residue. A D gene is named only where the DNA matches it firmly. Clone size appears in some rows only: once, few, many, or a class for an expanded clone.

V gene	clone size	J gene	D gene	CDR3 protein	CDR3 DNA
TRBV14	NA	TRBJ2-1	NA	CASSPGLGQHNEQFF	TGTGCCAGCAGCCCCGGACTGGGCCAGCACAATGAGCAGTTCTTC
TRBV6-1	NA	TRBJ1-2	TRBD1	CASSEAGATGAPNYGYTF	TGTGCCAGCAGTGAAGCGGGGGCAACAGGGGCTCCTAACTATGGCTACACCTTC
TRBV2	NA	TRBJ1-4	NA	CASSAGVGAREKLFF	TGTGCCAGCAGTGCGGGCGTTGGGGCTCGGGAAAAACTGTTTTTT
TRBV5-4	NA	TRBJ1-4	TRBD1	CASSGPGQLKEKLFF	TGTGCCAGCAGCGGTCCGGGACAGCTTAAAGAAAAACTGTTTTTT
TRBV6-2/TRBV6-3	NA	TRBJ1-2	NA	CASNPPTANYGYTF	TGTGCCAGCAACCCCCCGACAGCAAACTATGGCTACACCTTC
TRBV19	NA	TRBJ2-1	TRBD1	CASSIDLGTGGNLHEQFF	TGTGCCAGTAGTATAGATCTAGGGACAGGGGGCAACCTCCATGAGCAGTTCTTC
TRBV7-7	NA	TRBJ1-1	NA	CASSPRTSYNTEAFF	TGTGCTAGCAGCCCGAGGACATCATATAACACTGAAGCTTTCTTT
TRBV7-2	NA	TRBJ2-7	NA	CASKAGVTYEQYF	TGTGCCAGCAAGGCAGGGGTTACCTACGAGCAGTACTTC
TRBV15	NA	TRBJ2-7	TRBD1	CATSSLGGRGTYEQYF	TGTGCCACCAGCAGCTTAGGGGGCAGGGGGACCTACGAGCAGTACTTC
TRBV11-2	NA	TRBJ1-6	NA	CASSFSTDSPLHF	TGTGCCAGCAGCTTTTCTACTGATTCACCCCTCCACTTT
TRBV11-3	NA	TRBJ2-1	TRBD2	CASSRGGAVDEQFF	TGTGCCAGCAGCCGCGGGGGGGCCGTGGATGAGCAGTTCTTC
TRBV20-1	NA	TRBJ2-1	NA	CSARDLVESVF	TGCAGTGCTAGAGATCTAGTGGAGTCGGTCTTC
TRBV15	NA	TRBJ1-2	NA	CATSRDRTGSYGYTF	TGTGCCACCAGCAGAGATAGAACAGGCAGCTATGGCTACACCTTC
TRBV4-3	NA	TRBJ1-5	TRBD1	CASSQTTGDQPQHF	TGCGCCAGCAGCCAGACCACAGGGGACCAGCCCCAGCATTTT
TRBV6-2/TRBV6-3	NA	TRBJ2-7	NA	CASSYWGDGPSSYEQYF	TGTGCCAGCAGTTACTGGGGAGACGGCCCCAGCTCCTACGAGCAGTACTTC
TRBV25-1	once	TRBJ2-5	TRBD1	CASSLDRAWGETQYF	TGTGCCAGCAGCCTAGACAGGGCTTGGGGGGAGACCCAGTACTTC
TRBV5-1	NA	TRBJ2-3	TRBD1	CASSDGTASSTDTQYF	TGCGCCAGCAGCGACGGGACAGCATCGAGCACAGATACGCAGTATTTT
TRBV5-1	NA	TRBJ2-7	TRBD1	CASSFDRGGEQYF	TGCGCCAGCAGCTTTGACAGGGGTGGCGAGCAGTACTTC
TRBV14	NA	TRBJ2-7	NA	CASSQDHVSSYEQYF	TGTGCCAGCAGCCAAGATCACGTCAGCTCCTACGAGCAGTACTTC
TRBV7-6	NA	TRBJ1-6	TRBD1	CASSPSGTGVYSPLHF	TGTGCCAGCAGCCCTTCCGGGACAGGGGTTTATTCACCCCTCCACTTT
TRBV27	NA	TRBJ2-6	TRBD1	CASSSGTGGAGANVLTF	TGTGCCAGCAGTTCCGGGACAGGGGGCGCGGGGGCCAACGTCCTGACTTTC
TRBV3-1/TRBV3-2	once	TRBJ2-2	NA	CASSRALYHTGELFF	TGTGCCAGCAGCCGGGCCCTGTATCACACCGGGGAGCTGTTTTTT
TRBV29-1	NA	TRBJ2-3	TRBD2	CSVGAGGITDTQYF	TGCAGCGTCGGGGCGGGGGGAATCACAGATACGCAGTATTTT
TRBV5-6	NA	TRBJ1-2	TRBD1	CASSLGGQRWGTF	TGTGCCAGCAGCTTGGGGGGACAGCGGTGGGGCACCTTC
TRBV4-3	NA	TRBJ2-5	NA	CASSQDLGTLETQYF	TGCGCCAGCAGCCAAGACCTCGGGACTTTGGAGACCCAGTACTTC
TRBV3-1/TRBV3-2	few	TRBJ2-7	NA	CASSQESGGEYEQYF	TGTGCCAGCAGCCAAGAATCCGGCGGGGAATACGAGCAGTACTTC
TRBV12-5	NA	TRBJ1-1	NA	CASGLILYRDRDTEAFF	TGTGCTAGTGGTTTGATCCTCTACAGGGATCGCGACACTGAAGCTTTCTTT
TRBV18	NA	TRBJ1-6	NA	CASSLDGDSPLHF	TGTGCCAGCTCACTGGACGGGGATTCACCCCTCCACTTT
TRBV10-1	NA	TRBJ2-1	TRBD2	CASSETVSGGHNEQFF	TGCGCCAGCAGTGAGACGGTTAGCGGGGGTCACAATGAGCAGTTCTTC
TRBV10-1	NA	TRBJ2-2	TRBD2	CASSPSGGLLSGELFF	TGCGCCAGCAGTCCGAGCGGGGGCCTCTTGAGCGGGGAGCTGTTTTTT
TRBV7-6	NA	TRBJ2-5	NA	CASSLARQTQYF	TGTGCCAGCAGCTTAGCGAGGCAGACCCAGTACTTC
TRBV19	once	TRBJ1-5	NA	CASSPTNQPQHF	TGTGCCAGTAGCCCGACAAATCAGCCCCAGCATTTT
TRBV5-1	NA	TRBJ2-2	NA	CASSLPGQGFTGELFF	TGCGCCAGCAGCTTGCCGGGCCAGGGATTTACCGGGGAGCTGTTTTTT